Following are 4 T cell receptor beta chains from one sample sequenced in a study of vaccination and CD4 T cells after COVID-19. Indicated treatment: roughly nine-day PBMC culture with coronavirus spike peptide pools or control peptides (ViraFEST assay). These TCRs are of unknown antigen specificity. Cultured CD4+ T cell DNA was sequenced using the Oncomine TCR Beta short-read assay. Each CDR3 protein is one row after TCRdb ran MiXCR on the PCR reads. The table lists roughly 10,000 distinct CDR3 sequences, approximately 59% of them singletons. The source material was CD4+ T cells from blood, cultured in vitro. All receptors come from a human donor who had recovered from COVID-19.

This chain connects TRBV30 to TRBJ2-2, with TRBD1 identical over 12 bases. Germline V gene sequence: CDR1 GTSNPN, CDR2 SVGIG (reference sequence). Trimming cost V 2 bases and J 3 bases; bases outside gene matches: 7. The CDR3 totals 17 residues. CDR3 bases: TGTGCCTGGAGTCTTGTTGGGACAGGGGGCTACACCGGGGAGCTGTTTTTT. Translation gives CAWSLVGTGGYTGELFF.

This clonotype was found once. This sequence joins TRBV20-1 and TRBJ2-1; 9 bases map to TRBD1. The length of the CDR3 is 15 residues. Trimming removed 6 bases from V and 3 bases from J; junction bases left unmatched: 9. The germline V gene encodes CDR1 DFQATT and CDR2 SNEGSKA (reference sequence). As DNA, the CDR3 is TGCAGTGCGGGGGGGGGACAGGGCATCTACAATGAGCAGTTCTTC. Residues: CSAGGGQGIYNEQFF.

The chain joins TRBV2 to TRBJ2-7; D is ambiguous. Trimming stripped 1 base from V and 8 bases from J, with 9 bases between. The V gene's germline CDR1 is SNHLY and CDR2 FYNNEI. This CDR3 region has 12 residues. The CDR3: CASSEVGAKQYF. Written as DNA, the CDR3 is TGTGCCAGCAGTGAAGTGGGCGCCAAGCAGTACTTC. Full variable domain (remainder filled in from reference TRBV2 and TRBJ2-7): EPEVTQTPSHQVTQMGQEVILRCVPISNHLYFYWYRQILGQKVEFLVSFYNNEISEKSEIFDDQFSVERPDGSNFTLKIRSTKLEDSAMYFCASSEVGAKQYFGPGTRLTVT.

There are a few counts of this clonotype. The chain employs TRBV25-1 and TRBJ2-7; D may be TRBD2 (6 bases). CDR3 length: 15 residues. CDR1 is MGHDK and CDR2 is SYGVNS in the germline V gene. V dropped 1 base and J dropped 4 bases, with 14 bases sitting between them. The CDR3: CASSELDGRRYEQYF. As DNA, the CDR3 is TGTGCCAGCAGTGAATTAGATGGGAGGCGTTACGAGCAGTACTTC.